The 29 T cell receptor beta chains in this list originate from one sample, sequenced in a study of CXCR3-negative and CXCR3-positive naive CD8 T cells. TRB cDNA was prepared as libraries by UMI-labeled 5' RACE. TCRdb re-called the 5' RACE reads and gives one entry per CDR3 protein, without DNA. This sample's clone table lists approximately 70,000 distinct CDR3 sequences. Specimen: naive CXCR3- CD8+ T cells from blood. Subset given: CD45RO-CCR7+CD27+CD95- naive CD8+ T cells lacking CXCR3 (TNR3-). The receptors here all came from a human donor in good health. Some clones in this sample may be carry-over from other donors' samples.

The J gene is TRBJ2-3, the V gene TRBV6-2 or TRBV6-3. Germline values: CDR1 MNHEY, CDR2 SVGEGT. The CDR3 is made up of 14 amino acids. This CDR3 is CASSYVHVQDTQYF.

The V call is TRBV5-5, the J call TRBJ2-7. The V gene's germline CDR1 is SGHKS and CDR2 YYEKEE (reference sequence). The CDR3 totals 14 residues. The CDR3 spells CASSLIYNSYEQYF.

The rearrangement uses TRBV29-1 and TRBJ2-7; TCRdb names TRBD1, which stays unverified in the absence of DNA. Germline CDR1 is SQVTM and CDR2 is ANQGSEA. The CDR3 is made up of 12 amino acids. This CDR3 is CSVEQGSYEQYF.

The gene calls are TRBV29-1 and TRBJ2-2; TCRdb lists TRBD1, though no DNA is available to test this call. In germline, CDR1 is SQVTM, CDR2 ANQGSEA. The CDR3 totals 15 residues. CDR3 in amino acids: CSVERGTANTGELFF.

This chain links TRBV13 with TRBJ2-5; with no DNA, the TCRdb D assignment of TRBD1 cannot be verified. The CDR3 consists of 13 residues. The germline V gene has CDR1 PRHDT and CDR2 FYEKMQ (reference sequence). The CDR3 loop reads CASNLWVQETQYF. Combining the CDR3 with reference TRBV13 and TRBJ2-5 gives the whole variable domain AAGVIQSPRHLIKEKRETATLKCYPIPRHDTVYWYQQGPGQDPQFLISFYEKMQSDKGSIPDRFSAQQFSDYHSELNMSSLELGDSALYFCASNLWVQETQYFGPGTRLLVL.

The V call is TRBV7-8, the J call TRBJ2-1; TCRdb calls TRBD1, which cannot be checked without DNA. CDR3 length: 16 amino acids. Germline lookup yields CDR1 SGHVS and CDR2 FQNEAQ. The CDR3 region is CASSLLTGYSYNEQFF.

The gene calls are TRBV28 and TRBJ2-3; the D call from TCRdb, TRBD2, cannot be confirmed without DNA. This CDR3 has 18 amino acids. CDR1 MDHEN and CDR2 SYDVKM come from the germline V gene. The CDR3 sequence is CASRSARGVFLSTDTQYF.

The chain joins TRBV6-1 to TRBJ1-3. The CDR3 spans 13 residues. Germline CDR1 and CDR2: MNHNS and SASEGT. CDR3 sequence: CASSDWEGNTIYF.

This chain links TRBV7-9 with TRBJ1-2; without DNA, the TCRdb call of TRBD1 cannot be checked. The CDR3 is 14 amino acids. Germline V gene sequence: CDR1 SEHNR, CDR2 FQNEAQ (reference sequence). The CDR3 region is CASSFSSTGYGYTF. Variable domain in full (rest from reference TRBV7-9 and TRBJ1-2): DTGVSQNPRHKITKRGQNVTFRCDPISEHNRLYWYRQTLGQGPEFLTYFQNEAQLEKSRLLSDRFSAERPKGSFSTLEIQRTEQGDSAMYLCASSFSSTGYGYTFGSGTRLTVV.

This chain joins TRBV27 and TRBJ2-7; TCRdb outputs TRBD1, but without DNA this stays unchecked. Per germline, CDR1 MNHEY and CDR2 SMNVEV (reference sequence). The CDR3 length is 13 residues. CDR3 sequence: CASSSTVDYEQYF.

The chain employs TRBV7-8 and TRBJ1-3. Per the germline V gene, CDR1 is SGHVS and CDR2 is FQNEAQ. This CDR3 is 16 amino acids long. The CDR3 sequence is CASSLVAADSGNTTYF.

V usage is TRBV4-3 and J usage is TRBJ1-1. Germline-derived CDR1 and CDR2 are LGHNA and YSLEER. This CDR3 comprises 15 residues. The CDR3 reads CASSQVSGYIAEAFF.

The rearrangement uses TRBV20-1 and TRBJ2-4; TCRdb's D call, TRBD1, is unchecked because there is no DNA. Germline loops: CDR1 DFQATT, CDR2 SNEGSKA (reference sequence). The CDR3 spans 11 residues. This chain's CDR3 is CSAQDRGKQYF.

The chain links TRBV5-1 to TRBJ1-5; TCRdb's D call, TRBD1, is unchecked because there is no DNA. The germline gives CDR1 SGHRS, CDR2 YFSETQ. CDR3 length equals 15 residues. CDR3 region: CASRAGAGSNQPQHF.

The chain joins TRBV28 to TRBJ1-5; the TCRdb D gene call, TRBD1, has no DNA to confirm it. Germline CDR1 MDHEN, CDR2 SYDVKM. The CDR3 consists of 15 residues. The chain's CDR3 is CASSEQGASNQPQHF. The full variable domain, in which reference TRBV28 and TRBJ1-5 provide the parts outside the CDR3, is DVKVTQSSRYLVKRTGEKVFLECVQDMDHENMFWYRQDPGLGLRLIYFSYDVKMKEKGDIPEGYSVSREKKERFSLILESASTNQTSMYLCASSEQGASNQPQHFGDGTRLSIL.

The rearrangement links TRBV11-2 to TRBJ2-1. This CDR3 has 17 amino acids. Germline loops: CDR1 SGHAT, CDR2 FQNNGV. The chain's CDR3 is CASSAHRTQPFYNEQFF.

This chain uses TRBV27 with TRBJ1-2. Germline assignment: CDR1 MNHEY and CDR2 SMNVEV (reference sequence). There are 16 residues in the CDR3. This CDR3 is CASSSIHDFSVYGYTF.

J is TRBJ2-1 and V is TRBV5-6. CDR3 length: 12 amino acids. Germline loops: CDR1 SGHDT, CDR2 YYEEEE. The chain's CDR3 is CASSYSFNEQFF.

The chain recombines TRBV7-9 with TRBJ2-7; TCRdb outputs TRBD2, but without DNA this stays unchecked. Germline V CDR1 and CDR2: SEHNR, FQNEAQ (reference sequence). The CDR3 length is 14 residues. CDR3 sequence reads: CASSRSGSGYEQYF.

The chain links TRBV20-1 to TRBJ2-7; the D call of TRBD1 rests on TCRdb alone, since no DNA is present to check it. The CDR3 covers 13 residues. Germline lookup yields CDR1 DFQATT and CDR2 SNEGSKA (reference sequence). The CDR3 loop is CSASRTISYEQYF.

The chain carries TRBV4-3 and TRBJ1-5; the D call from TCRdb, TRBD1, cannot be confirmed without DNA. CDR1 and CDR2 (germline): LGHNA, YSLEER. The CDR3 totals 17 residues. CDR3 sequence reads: CASSQSFRGGGNQPQHF.

CDR3 sequence: CSARGGQGEGWDQPQHF. The genes are TRBV20-1 and TRBJ1-5; with no DNA, the TCRdb D assignment of TRBD1 cannot be verified. This CDR3 contains 17 residues. Germline loops: CDR1 DFQATT, CDR2 SNEGSKA (reference sequence).

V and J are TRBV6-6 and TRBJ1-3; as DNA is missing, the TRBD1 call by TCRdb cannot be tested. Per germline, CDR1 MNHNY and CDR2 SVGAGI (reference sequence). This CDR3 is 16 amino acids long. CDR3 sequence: CASLGQPVGSGNTIYF.

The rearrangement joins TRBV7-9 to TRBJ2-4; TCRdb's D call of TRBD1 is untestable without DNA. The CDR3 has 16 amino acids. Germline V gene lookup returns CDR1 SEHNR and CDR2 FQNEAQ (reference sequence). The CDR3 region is CASSLAVRTGTYIQYF.

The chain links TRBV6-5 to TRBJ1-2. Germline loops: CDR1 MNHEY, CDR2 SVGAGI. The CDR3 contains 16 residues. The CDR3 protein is CASSAYRSQANYGYTF.

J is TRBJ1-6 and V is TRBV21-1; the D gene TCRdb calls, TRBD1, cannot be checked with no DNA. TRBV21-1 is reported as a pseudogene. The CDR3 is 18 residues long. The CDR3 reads CASSKEQNRVTYNSPLHF.

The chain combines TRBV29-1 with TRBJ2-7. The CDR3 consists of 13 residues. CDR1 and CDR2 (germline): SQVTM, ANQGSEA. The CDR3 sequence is CSVEDLVSLEQYF.

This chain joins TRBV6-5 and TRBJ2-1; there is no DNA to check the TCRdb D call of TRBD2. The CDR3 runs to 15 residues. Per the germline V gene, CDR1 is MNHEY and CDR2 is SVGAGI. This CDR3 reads CASRQSGRKGSEQFF.

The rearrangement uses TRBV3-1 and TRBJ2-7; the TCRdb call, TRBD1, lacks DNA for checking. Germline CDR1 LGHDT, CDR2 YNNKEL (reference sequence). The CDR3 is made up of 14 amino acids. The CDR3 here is CASSLGQLSYEQYF.